The 24 T cell receptor beta chains below were found in one sample sequenced in a study of cytotoxic CD8 clonotypes in ibrutinib-treated CLL. Method: immunoSEQ multiplex PCR; TCRdb's copy keeps in-frame clones and lacks some. The sample has 25,000 to 35,000 clones, roughly 85% seen once; the top ten hold about 8%. The input for sequencing was PBMCs, taken after 24 months of ibrutinib treatment. The source is a human donor with chronic lymphocytic leukemia.

V usage is TRBV28 and J usage is TRBJ2-6, with 7 nucleotides matching TRBD1. Trimming removed 5 bases from V and 0 bases from J; junction bases left unmatched: 7. CDR1 and CDR2 (germline): MDHEN, SYDVKM. The CDR3 extends over 17 amino acids. The CDR3 nucleotides read TGTGCCAGCAGTCTTCAGGGGGTGAGCTCTGGGGCCAACGTCCTGACTTTC. Protein sequence: CASSLQGVSSGANVLTF.

This rearrangement joins TRBV5-1 to TRBJ2-2; 7 bases line up with TRBD1. Trimming at V came to 3 bases and at J to 7 bases, leaving 12 bases not matched to a gene. This CDR3 spans 16 amino acids. The germline V gene has CDR1 SGHRS and CDR2 YFSETQ. As DNA, the CDR3 is TGCGCCAGCAGCTCCCTGGGCAGGGGGTCTAACGGGGAGCTGTTTTTT. Residues: CASSSLGRGSNGELFF.

This rearrangement joins TRBV7-6 to TRBJ1-6; TRBD1 might be the D (5 bases). CDR3 size: 15 residues. Trimming took 0 bases from V and 8 from J, leaving 11 bases between them. Per germline, CDR1 SGHVS and CDR2 FNYEAQ. As DNA, the CDR3 is TGTGCCAGCAGCTTAGCTCCCGGGACGGATTCACCCCTCCACTTT. It specifies CASSLAPGTDSPLHF.

The chain carries TRBV18 and TRBJ1-2; 8 positions match TRBD1. The CDR3 length is 13 residues. Unmatched junction bases numbered 4, after V lost 3 bases and J lost 7 bases. From germline, CDR1 is KGHSH and CDR2 LQKENI. CDR3 nucleotides: TGTGCCAGCTCACCTGCAGGGGGCGGTGGCTACACCTTC. Protein: CASSPAGGGGYTF.

In its sample, this clone was seen a few times. The chain has TRBV19 and TRBJ1-5; D unclear. The germline V gene encodes CDR1 LNHDA and CDR2 SQIVND (reference sequence). V was shortened by 8 bases and J by 2 bases, with 7 bases between the two germline ends. The CDR3 length is 12 residues. In nucleotides, the CDR3 is TGTGCCAGTCGGTGGGGCAATCAGCCCCAGCATTTT. Translation gives CASRWGNQPQHF.

The chain combines TRBV5-5 with TRBJ2-7; D may be TRBD2 (5 bases). The V and J ends lost 1 base and 0 bases respectively, with 14 bases between them. From germline, CDR1 is SGHKS and CDR2 YYEKEE (reference sequence). This CDR3 comprises 16 residues. CDR3 residues: CASSLPRDSPSYEQYF. CDR3 nucleotides: TGTGCCAGCAGCTTGCCCCGGGATTCCCCCTCCTACGAGCAGTACTTC.

In nucleotides, the CDR3 is TGTGCCAGCAGCCTGTCCGAGAACACTGAAGCTTTCTTT. Amino acid sequence: CASSLSENTEAFF. The chain links TRBV7-2 to TRBJ1-1, with D hard to call. V lost 5 bases and J lost 1, with 8 bases in between. The V gene's germline CDR1 is SGHTA and CDR2 FQGNSA. The length of the CDR3 is 13 residues.

J is TRBJ2-1 and V is TRBV5-1; 13 nucleotides match TRBD2. Germline lookup yields CDR1 SGHRS and CDR2 YFSETQ. The CDR3 has 16 residues. V lost 4 bases and J lost 6; bases outside the gene matches: 7. The CDR3 protein is CASSTTSGGNSNEQFF. As DNA, the CDR3 is TGCGCCAGCAGCACGACTAGCGGGGGGAACTCCAATGAGCAGTTCTTC.

The chain carries TRBV4-1 and TRBJ1-2; D gene ambiguous. Germline CDR1 MGHRA, CDR2 YSYEKL. V was shortened by 3 bases and J by 2 bases, with 16 bases between the two germline ends. CDR3 size: 16 residues. CDR3 nucleotides: TGCGCCAGCAGCCATCCTGGAGAGAAAATAAACTATGGCTACACCTTC. Protein sequence: CASSHPGEKINYGYTF.

The gene calls are TRBV11-2 and TRBJ2-5; 11 nucleotides match TRBD2. Losses at the gene ends were 5 bases for V and 2 bases for J; bases not matched to a gene: 7. The CDR3 loop spans 16 amino acids. The V gene's germline CDR1 is SGHAT and CDR2 FQNNGV. The CDR3 loop reads CASSISVAGGQETQYF. The CDR3 nucleotides read TGTGCCAGCAGCATTTCAGTAGCGGGGGGGCAAGAGACCCAGTACTTC.

The chain has TRBV19 and TRBJ2-7; 7 bases map to TRBD1. Germline V lookup: CDR1 LNHDA, CDR2 SQIVND (reference sequence). The junction had 8 bases not matched to a gene; V was cut back by 7 bases and J by 2 bases. The CDR3 has 14 residues. The CDR3 sequence: CASKRDSVTYEQYF. The CDR3 nucleotides read TGTGCCAGTAAAAGGGACAGCGTCACCTACGAGCAGTACTTC. Combining the CDR3 with reference TRBV19 and TRBJ2-7 gives the whole variable domain DGGITQSPKYLFRKEGQNVTLSCEQNLNHDAMYWYRQDPGQGLRLIYYSQIVNDFQKGDIAEGYSVSREKKESFPLTVTSAQKNPTAFYLCASKRDSVTYEQYFGPGTRLTVT.

The CDR3 loop reads CASRPRQSNEKLFF. CDR3 nucleotides: TGTGCCAGCAGACCTCGACAAAGTAATGAAAAACTGTTTTTT. The chain recombines TRBV6-5 with TRBJ1-4; D is undetermined. Per the germline V gene, CDR1 is MNHEY and CDR2 is SVGAGI. V was pared by 6 bases and J by 4 bases, with 12 bases between. The CDR3 is 14 residues long.

The V and J genes are TRBV4-1 and TRBJ1-1; a weak D match, TRBD1 (6 bases). Per germline, CDR1 MGHRA and CDR2 YSYEKL. Trimming pared 0 bases from V and 7 bases from J, leaving 15 bases between. The CDR3 runs 15 residues. CDR3 loop: CASSQDLDRPFEAFF. The CDR3 nucleotides are TGCGCCAGCAGCCAAGATCTTGACAGGCCATTTGAAGCTTTCTTT.

The J gene is TRBJ2-5, the V gene TRBV28, with 11 bases identical to TRBD2. V shed 9 bases and J 3 bases; nucleotides not matched to a gene: 6. Germline lookup yields CDR1 MDHEN and CDR2 SYDVKM. This CDR3 has 14 amino acids. The CDR3 loop is CASRLAGNKETQYF. In DNA, the CDR3 is TGTGCCAGTAGACTAGCGGGGAATAAAGAGACCCAGTACTTC.

The chain is built from TRBV16 and TRBJ2-7, with D perhaps matching TRBD2 (5 bases). Between the trimmed V and J ends, which lost 5 bases and 1 base, there was a span of 9 bases. The CDR3 runs 13 residues. CDR1 and CDR2 (germline): KGHSY, FQNENV. DNA of the CDR3: TGTGCCAGCAGCGGACTGGGATCCTACGAGCAGTACTTC. Protein product: CASSGLGSYEQYF.

The chain employs TRBV6-6 and TRBJ2-4; TRBD1 matches at 8 bases. CDR3 length: 14 amino acids. V shed 5 bases, J shed 6 bases, and the junction held 6 bases outside the gene matches. Germline V gene data show CDR1 as MNHNY and CDR2 as SVGAGI (reference sequence). CDR3 nucleotide sequence: TGTGCCAGCAGTACCCAGGGGGCTGGAAACATTCAGTACTTC. It is translated as CASSTQGAGNIQYF.

The V gene is TRBV5-1, the J gene TRBJ2-7; possible D gene TRBD2, 6 bases. CDR1 and CDR2 (germline): SGHRS, YFSETQ. V was pared by 0 bases and J by 4 bases, with 14 bases between. The CDR3 has 15 amino acids. The CDR3, as DNA: TGCGCCAGCAGCTTGGCCTATCTTGGGGGGTACGAGCAGTACTTC. Translated, it gives CASSLAYLGGYEQYF.

This clone was seen once. The J gene is TRBJ2-7, the V gene TRBV5-5; D uncertain. Looked up from germline, CDR1 is SGHKS and CDR2 is YYEKEE (reference sequence). The CDR3 is 15 residues long. Between the trimmed V and J ends, which lost 1 base and 3 bases, there was a span of 14 bases. As DNA, the CDR3 is TGTGCCAGCAGCTTGTTTGTAGGATCCCTCTACGAGCAGTACTTC. It is translated as CASSLFVGSLYEQYF.

The chain uses TRBV5-5 and TRBJ1-6; D is perhaps TRBD1 (5 bases). V was trimmed by 3 bases and J by 9 bases, leaving 7 bases between them. The CDR3 runs 12 residues. Germline-derived CDR1 and CDR2 are SGHKS and YYEKEE (reference sequence). This CDR3 is CASSWGGSPLHF. Here the CDR3 DNA reads TGTGCCAGCAGCTGGGGGGGTTCACCCCTCCACTTT.

J is TRBJ2-7 and V is TRBV12-2; the table's D call of TRBD1 was not tested on the DNA. TRBV12-2 is a pseudogene segment. The CDR3 has 15 amino acids. The CDR3 loop is CASGSFVTGAYEQYF. Here the CDR3 DNA reads TGTGCCAGCGGATCCTTCGTGACAGGGGCCTACGAGCAGTACTTC.

This chain connects TRBV5-4 to TRBJ2-7; D is possibly TRBD2 (6 bases). Trimming left V 4 bases short and J 7 bases short, with 18 bases between. The CDR3 is made up of 14 amino acids. Germline-derived CDR1 and CDR2 are SGHNT and YYREEE (reference sequence). CDR3 in DNA: TGTGCCAGCAGCACGGGACTCTGGGATTGGGAGCAGTACTTC. This codes for CASSTGLWDWEQYF.

The rearrangement joins TRBV7-2 to TRBJ2-1; 15 bases fit TRBD2. Trimming removed 7 bases from V and 7 bases from J; junction bases left unmatched: 5. This CDR3 has 15 residues. The germline gives CDR1 SGHTA, CDR2 FQGNSA. CDR3 bases: TGTGCCAGCATTGGGACTAGCGGGGGGTGGAATGAGCAGTTCTTC. Translated: CASIGTSGGWNEQFF.

This clone was seen once. Here the CDR3 DNA reads TGTGCCAGCTCACCATCACTAGCGGGGGGGCGCGACAATGAGCAGTTCTTC. This encodes CASSPSLAGGRDNEQFF. The chain couples TRBV18 to TRBJ2-1; 13 nucleotides align to TRBD2. The CDR3 is 17 residues long. Germline assignment: CDR1 KGHSH and CDR2 LQKENI. The V segment lost 2 bases and the J segment 5 bases; nucleotides outside the gene matches: 6.

The chain's CDR3 is CASSIWGSQETQYF. The CDR3 DNA sequence: TGTGCCAGTAGTATCTGGGGTTCCCAAGAGACCCAGTACTTC. The chain combines TRBV19 with TRBJ2-5; no reliable D call. This CDR3 comprises 14 residues. Germline V lookup: CDR1 LNHDA, CDR2 SQIVND (reference sequence). Trimming removed 3 bases at V and 1 base at J, with 9 bases between.